A single sample is the source of the 20 T cell receptor beta chains below, sequenced in a study of T cell responses to AZD1222 COVID-19 vaccine. Data came from immunoSEQ multiplex PCR; TCRdb stores just in-frame clones and leaves some out. The table shows 83,000 or so clones, with around 87% occurring only once. Source: peripheral blood, taken on day 0 of MenACWY control vaccination. The receptors were gathered from an adult in good health.

The chain uses TRBV11-3 and TRBJ1-3; unclear D gene. V was pared by 1 base and J by 3 bases, with 10 bases between. This CDR3 is built from 15 residues. Per the germline V gene, CDR1 is SGHNT and CDR2 is YENEEA. The CDR3 DNA is TGTGCCAGCAGCTTAGGAGAAGGGAATGGAAACACCATATATTTT. It translates to CASSLGEGNGNTIYF.

V is TRBV10-2 and J is TRBJ1-2, with D hard to call. V lost 4 bases and J lost 4, with 7 bases in between. Germline V gene sequence: CDR1 WSHSY, CDR2 SAAADI. The CDR3 totals 12 residues. The CDR3 protein is CASSALLYGYTF. For the CDR3, the DNA is TGCGCCAGCAGTGCCCTCCTCTATGGCTACACCTTC.

Of note for this clone: This CDR3 is also generated by other DNA sequences in the sample. The V and J genes are TRBV12-3 or TRBV12-4 and TRBJ1-1; 7 bases line up with TRBD1. Unmatched junction bases numbered 7, after V lost 10 bases and J lost 2 bases. This CDR3 region has 13 residues. The CDR3 nucleotides are TGTGCCATCGACAGGGCGCTTAACACTGAAGCTTTCTTT. It specifies CAIDRALNTEAFF.

The chain couples TRBV12-5 to TRBJ2-1, with TRBD2 identical over 8 bases. V gave up 3 bases and J gave up 7 bases; unmatched junction bases: 2. This CDR3 has 13 amino acids. The V gene's germline CDR1 is LGHNT and CDR2 FRNRAP. CDR3 nucleotides: TGTGCTAGTGGTTTTGAGCGGGGGAATGAGCAGTTCTTC. Its translation: CASGFERGNEQFF.

The rearrangement uses TRBV7-3 and TRBJ2-1, with 7 positions matching TRBD2. Germline CDR1 and CDR2: SGHTA and FQGTGA. Unmatched junction bases numbered 12, after V lost 5 bases and J lost 8 bases. The CDR3 covers 15 residues. The CDR3 region is CASSHRAGAIDEQFF. The CDR3 DNA reads as TGTGCCAGCAGCCATCGCGCGGGAGCAATCGATGAGCAGTTCTTC.

V is TRBV11-2 and J is TRBJ1-5; D gene ambiguous. Trimming left V 0 bases short and J 4 bases short, with 4 bases between. This CDR3 contains 13 residues. Germline-derived CDR1 and CDR2 are SGHAT and FQNNGV. The CDR3 region has the DNA TGTGCCAGCAGCTTAGATCATAATCAGCCCCAGCATTTT. Its translation: CASSLDHNQPQHF.

The chain is built from TRBV18 and TRBJ1-4; D unclear. Trimming took 1 base from V and 5 from J, leaving 20 bases between them. The CDR3 is 18 residues long. From germline, CDR1 is KGHSH and CDR2 LQKENI. The CDR3 loop is CASSPRGPSEVGNEKLFF. DNA for the CDR3: TGTGCCAGCTCACCACGCGGGCCATCGGAGGTGGGGAATGAAAAACTGTTTTTT.

The chain has TRBV27 and TRBJ1-2; no clear D gene. The CDR3 loop spans 13 amino acids. CDR1 and CDR2 from the germline V gene are MNHEY and SMNVEV (reference sequence). The V gene lost 5 bases and the J gene lost 6 bases, with 13 bases spanning the gap. The CDR3 DNA follows: TGTGCCAGCAGTCACCATGCTATGGATGGCTACACCTTC. Translation gives CASSHHAMDGYTF.

This chain connects TRBV28 to TRBJ2-6; 7 positions match TRBD1. The CDR3 consists of 19 residues. Germline assignment: CDR1 MDHEN and CDR2 SYDVKM. J lost 0 bases, V lost 3 bases, and 11 bases had no gene match. The CDR3 DNA reads as TGTGCCAGCAGTTTCTGGACAGGCGCCTGGAACTCTGGGGCCAACGTCCTGACTTTC. This translates into CASSFWTGAWNSGANVLTF.

The chain couples TRBV29-1 to TRBJ1-4; no clear D. This CDR3 region has 13 residues. Germline assignment: CDR1 SQVTM and CDR2 ANQGSEA. Trimming shortened V by 8 bases and J by 3 bases, and 13 bases separated the two germline ends. The CDR3 region is CSIMTRANEKLFF. DNA of the CDR3: TGCAGCATAATGACTCGGGCTAATGAAAAACTGTTTTTT.

The chain carries TRBV24-1 and TRBJ2-5; TRBD1 matches at 7 bases. CDR3 length: 15 amino acids. CDR1 and CDR2 from the germline V gene are KGHDR and SFDVKD. With 3 bases clipped from V and 5 bases from J, the junction kept 8 bases outside the gene matches. CDR3 in amino acids: CATSDGDRGRETQYF. CDR3 bases: TGTGCCACCAGTGATGGGGACAGAGGTCGGGAGACCCAGTACTTC.

Details on this clone: An end of the junction differs from the germline gene, which may be a read error. V usage is TRBV27 and J usage is TRBJ1-6; D gene unclear. The CDR3 contains 14 residues. Looked up from germline, CDR1 is MNHEY and CDR2 is SMNVEV (reference sequence). The CDR3 bases are TGTGCCAGCAGTTTACCAGCCTACAATTCACCCCTCCACTTT. Translated: CASSLPAYNSPLHF.

The chain joins TRBV7-2 to TRBJ2-5; 9 bases align to TRBD2. The CDR3 is 13 amino acids. Unmatched junction bases numbered 2, after V lost 5 bases and J lost 4 bases. Germline V gene sequence: CDR1 SGHTA, CDR2 FQGNSA. The CDR3 nucleotides are TGTGCCAGCAGCGCACTAGCGGGAGAGACCCAGTACTTC. Its protein is CASSALAGETQYF.

The chain employs TRBV4-2 and TRBJ1-6; TRBD1 matches at 11 bases. The CDR3 is 18 residues long. CDR1 is LGHNA and CDR2 is YNFKEQ in the germline V gene. Unmatched junction bases numbered 13, after V lost 5 bases and J lost 7 bases. CDR3 in DNA: TGTGCCAGCAGCGGACAGGGGGCGCGTAGGTTGGAGAATTCACCCCTCCACTTT. This encodes CASSGQGARRLENSPLHF.

The V gene is TRBV28, the J gene TRBJ1-4; possibly TRBD1 for D (5 bases). Germline lookup yields CDR1 MDHEN and CDR2 SYDVKM. This CDR3 has 16 residues. Trimming left V 3 bases short and J 8 bases short, with 19 bases between. CDR3 DNA: TGTGCCAGCAGTTTGGACACCGGGACTGGGAGAGAAAAACTGTTTTTT. This translates into CASSLDTGTGREKLFF.

The CDR3 region has the DNA TGTGCCAGCAGTTTCGGTTTATGGGGCTACGAGCAGTACTTC. Translation: CASSFGLWGYEQYF. V and J are TRBV28 and TRBJ2-7; D uncertain. Trimming removed 3 bases from V and 3 bases from J, with 12 bases in between. The germline V gene has CDR1 MDHEN and CDR2 SYDVKM. The CDR3 contains 14 residues.

This clone was seen only once. Germline and junction disagree at one end, which may indicate a read error. V usage is TRBV29-1 and J usage is TRBJ2-7; D call uncertain. CDR3 length: 15 residues. Germline values: CDR1 SQVTM, CDR2 ANQGSEA. CDR3 protein: CSVEVRTISPYEQYF. CDR3 coding DNA: TGCAGCGTCGAAGTCAGAACGATCAGCCCCTACGAGCAGTACTTC.

The chain combines TRBV2 with TRBJ2-2, with D possibly being TRBD1 or TRBD2 (5 bases each). The CDR3 runs to 15 residues. Germline V gene sequence: CDR1 SNHLY, CDR2 FYNNEI. Trimming cost V 7 bases and J 7 bases, with 19 bases left between them. The CDR3 spells CASTRLRAQGGELFF. DNA of the CDR3: TGTGCCAGCACCCGTCTGAGGGCGCAGGGCGGGGAGCTGTTTTTT. Together with reference TRBV2 and TRBJ2-2, the CDR3 gives the full variable domain: EPEVTQTPSHQVTQMGQEVILRCVPISNHLYFYWYRQILGQKVEFLVSFYNNEISEKSEIFDDQFSVERPDGSNFTLKIRSTKLEDSAMYFCASTRLRAQGGELFFGEGSRLTVL.

The rearrangement links TRBV5-1 to TRBJ2-5, with D perhaps TRBD1 or TRBD2 (5 bases each). The CDR3 contains 14 residues. CDR1 and CDR2 from the germline V gene are SGHRS and YFSETQ. The V end lost 4 bases, the J end lost 5 bases, and 15 bases lay between the germline ends. Here the CDR3 reads CASSRDGVEETQYF. CDR3 DNA sequence: TGCGCCAGCAGCAGGGACGGGGTCGAGGAGACCCAGTACTTC.

The V and J genes are TRBV18 and TRBJ1-4; unclear D gene. The CDR3 is made up of 14 amino acids. Trimming pared 0 bases from V and 6 bases from J, leaving 8 bases between. From germline, CDR1 is KGHSH and CDR2 LQKENI. CDR3 coding DNA: TGTGCCAGCTCACCACCGTTTCCCGATGAAAAACTGTTTTTT. Its protein product is CASSPPFPDEKLFF.